This TCR beta chain was obtained from a study of Ad26.COV2.S vaccination and SARS-CoV-2 variants. Treatment given: around 19 received Ad26.COV2.S at low or high dose, single or two shots; several received placebo; per-sample allocation not given. Sampling took place 63 days after the first vaccine or placebo injection. V lost 3 bases to trimming and J lost 3 bases, with 12 bases between them. The CDR3 extends over 15 amino acids. Germline values: CDR1 SGHTA, CDR2 FQGNSA. Method: immunoSEQ multiplex PCR; TCRdb's copy keeps in-frame clones and lacks some. This sample has about 450,000 clones; 75% to 90% occur once, and the top ten carry over 2%.

J is TRBJ2-1 and V is TRBV7-2; possible D gene TRBD2, 5 bases. The TCR comes from a person aged 18-65 years who received the Ad26.COV2.S COVID-19 vaccine or a placebo. Sequencing was performed on peripheral blood, taken in a trial of Ad26.COV2.S vaccine versus placebo. CDR3 DNA sequence: TGTGCCAGCAGCTTGGCTAAAGGAGGCTACAATGAGCAGTTCTTC. Its protein product is CASSLAKGGYNEQFF. The full variable domain, in which reference TRBV7-2 and TRBJ2-1 provide the parts outside the CDR3, is GAGVSQSPSNKVTEKGKDVELRCDPISGHTALYWYRQSLGQGLEFLIYFQGNSAPDKSGLPSDRFSAERTGGSVSTLTIQRTQQEDSAVYLCASSLAKGGYNEQFFGPGTRLTVL.